This T cell receptor (beta chain) was captured by sequencing in a study of T cell responses to AZD1222 COVID-19 vaccine. Study outcomes and limitations: Repertoires were obtained solely post-peak T cell response.

This clone was found a few times. Its antigen is unknown. TCRdb's table, derived via immunoSEQ multiplex PCR, lists solely in-frame clones and lacks some. The sample contains around 120,000 clones, around 89% of which appear only once. The CDR3 extends over 15 amino acids. Per germline, CDR1 SGHNT and CDR2 YYREEE (reference sequence). V lost 3 bases to trimming and J lost 0 bases; unmatched junction nucleotides: 6. The receptor comes from an adult who received the AZD1222 COVID-19 vaccine. Sequencing was performed on peripheral blood, taken 28 days after the second AZD1222 dose. J is TRBJ2-7 and V is TRBV5-4; TRBD1 matches 7 bases. CDR3 DNA: TGTGCCAGCAGCTCTCCGGGACAGACCTCCTACGAGCAGTACTTC. Its protein product is CASSSPGQTSYEQYF. Complete variable domain (other parts from reference TRBV5-4 and TRBJ2-7): ETGVTQSPTHLIKTRGQQVTLRCSSQSGHNTVSWYQQALGQGPQFIFQYYREEENGRGNFPPRFSGLQFPNYSSELNVNALELDDSALYLCASSSPGQTSYEQYFGPGTRLTVT.